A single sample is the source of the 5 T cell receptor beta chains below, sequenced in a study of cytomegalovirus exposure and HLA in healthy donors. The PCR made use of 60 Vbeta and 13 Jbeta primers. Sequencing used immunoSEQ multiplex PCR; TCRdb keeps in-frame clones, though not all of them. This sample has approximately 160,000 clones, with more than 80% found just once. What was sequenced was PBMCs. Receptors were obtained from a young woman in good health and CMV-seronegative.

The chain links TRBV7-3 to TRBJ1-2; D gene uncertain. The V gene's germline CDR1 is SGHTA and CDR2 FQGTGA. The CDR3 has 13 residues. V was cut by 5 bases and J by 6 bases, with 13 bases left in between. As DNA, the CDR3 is TGTGCCAGCAGCCCGGCGGGCGACAATGGCTACACCTTC. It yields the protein CASSPAGDNGYTF.

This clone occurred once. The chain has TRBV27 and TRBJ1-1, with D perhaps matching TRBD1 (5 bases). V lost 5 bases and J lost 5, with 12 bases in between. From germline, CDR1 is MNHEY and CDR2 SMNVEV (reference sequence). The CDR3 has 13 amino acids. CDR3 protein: CASSPGRETEAFF. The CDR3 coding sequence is TGTGCCAGCAGTCCGGGACGGGAGACTGAAGCTTTCTTT.

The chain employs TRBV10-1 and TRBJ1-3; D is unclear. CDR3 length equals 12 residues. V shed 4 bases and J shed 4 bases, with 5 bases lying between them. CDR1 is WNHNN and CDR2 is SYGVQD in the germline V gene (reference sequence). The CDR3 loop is CASSAGGNTIYF. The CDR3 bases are TGCGCCAGCAGTGCCGGGGGAAACACCATATATTTT.

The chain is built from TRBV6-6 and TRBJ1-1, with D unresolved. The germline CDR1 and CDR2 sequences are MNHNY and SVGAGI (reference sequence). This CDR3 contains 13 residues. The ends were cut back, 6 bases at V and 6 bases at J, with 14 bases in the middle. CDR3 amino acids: CASSPPTRAEAFF. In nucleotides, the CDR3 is TGTGCCAGCAGCCCCCCTACGAGGGCTGAAGCTTTCTTT.

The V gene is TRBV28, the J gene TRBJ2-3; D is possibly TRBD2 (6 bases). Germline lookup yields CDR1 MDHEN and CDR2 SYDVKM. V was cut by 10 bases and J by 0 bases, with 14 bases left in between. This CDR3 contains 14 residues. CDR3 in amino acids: CATALALSTDTQYF. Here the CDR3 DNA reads TGTGCCACCGCGCTAGCGCTGAGCACAGATACGCAGTATTTT.